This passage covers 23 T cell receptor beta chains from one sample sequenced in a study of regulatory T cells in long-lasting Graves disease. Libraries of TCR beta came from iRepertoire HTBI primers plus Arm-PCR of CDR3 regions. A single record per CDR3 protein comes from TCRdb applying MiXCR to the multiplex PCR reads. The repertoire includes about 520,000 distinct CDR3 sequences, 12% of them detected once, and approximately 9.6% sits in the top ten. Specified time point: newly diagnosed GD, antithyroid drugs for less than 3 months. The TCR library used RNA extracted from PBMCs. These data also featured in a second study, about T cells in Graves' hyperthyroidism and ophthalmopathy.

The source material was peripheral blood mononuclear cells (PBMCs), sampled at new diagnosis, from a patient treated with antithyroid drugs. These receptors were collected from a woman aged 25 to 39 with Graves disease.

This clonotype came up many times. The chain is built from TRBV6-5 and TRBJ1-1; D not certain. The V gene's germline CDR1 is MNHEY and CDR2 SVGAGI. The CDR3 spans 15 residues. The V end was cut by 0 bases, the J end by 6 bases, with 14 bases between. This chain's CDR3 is CASSYSSGLIPEAFF. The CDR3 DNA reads TGTGCCAGCAGTTACTCGAGCGGACTTATCCCTGAAGCTTTCTTT.

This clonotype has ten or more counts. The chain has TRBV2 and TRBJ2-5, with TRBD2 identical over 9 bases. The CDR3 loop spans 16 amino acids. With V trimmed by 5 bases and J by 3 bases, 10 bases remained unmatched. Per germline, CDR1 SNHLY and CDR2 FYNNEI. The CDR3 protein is CASSHRTSVLEETQYF. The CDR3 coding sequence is TGTGCCAGCAGTCATAGGACTAGCGTATTAGAAGAGACCCAGTACTTC.

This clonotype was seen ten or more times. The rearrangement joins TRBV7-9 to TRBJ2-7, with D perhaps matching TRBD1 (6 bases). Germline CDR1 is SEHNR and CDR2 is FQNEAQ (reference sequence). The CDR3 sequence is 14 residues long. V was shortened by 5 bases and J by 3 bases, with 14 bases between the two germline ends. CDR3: CASSRSGADYEQYF. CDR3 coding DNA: TGTGCCAGCAGCCGGTCAGGGGCAGACTACGAGCAGTACTTC.

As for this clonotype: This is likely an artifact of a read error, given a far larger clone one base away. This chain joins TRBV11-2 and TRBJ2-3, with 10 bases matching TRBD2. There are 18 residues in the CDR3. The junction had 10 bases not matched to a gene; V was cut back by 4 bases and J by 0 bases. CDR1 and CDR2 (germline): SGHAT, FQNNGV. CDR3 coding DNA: TGTGCCAGCAGCTCCGGACTAGCGGAAGGACCGAGCACAGATACGCAGTATTTT. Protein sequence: CASSSGLAEGPSTDTQYF.

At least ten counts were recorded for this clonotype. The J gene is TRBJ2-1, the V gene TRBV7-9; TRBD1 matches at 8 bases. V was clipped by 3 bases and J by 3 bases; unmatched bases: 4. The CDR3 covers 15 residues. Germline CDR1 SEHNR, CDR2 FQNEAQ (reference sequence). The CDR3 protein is CASSFVTGGYNEQFF. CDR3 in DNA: TGTGCCAGCAGCTTTGTAACAGGGGGCTACAATGAGCAGTTCTTC.

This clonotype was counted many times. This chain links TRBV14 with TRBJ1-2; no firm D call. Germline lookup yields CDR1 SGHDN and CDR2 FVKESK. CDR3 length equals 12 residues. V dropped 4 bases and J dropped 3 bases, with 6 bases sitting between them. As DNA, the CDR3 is TGTGCCAGCAGCCCGCAGCACTATGGCTACACCTTC. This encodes CASSPQHYGYTF.

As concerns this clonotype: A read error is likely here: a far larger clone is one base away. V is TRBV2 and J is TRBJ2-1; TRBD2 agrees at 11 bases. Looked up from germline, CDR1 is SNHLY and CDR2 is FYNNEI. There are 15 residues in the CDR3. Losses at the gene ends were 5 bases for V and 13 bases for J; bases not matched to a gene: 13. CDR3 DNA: TGTGCCAGCAGTCAAAGGACTAGCGGGCCAGCGACCCAGTTCTTC. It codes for CASSQRTSGPATQFF.

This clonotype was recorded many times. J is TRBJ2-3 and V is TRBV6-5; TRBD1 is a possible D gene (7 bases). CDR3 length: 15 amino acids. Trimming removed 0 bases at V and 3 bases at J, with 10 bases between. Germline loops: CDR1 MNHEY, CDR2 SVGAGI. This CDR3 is CASSYSTGRTDTQYF. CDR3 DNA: TGTGCCAGCAGTTACTCGACAGGGAGGACAGATACGCAGTATTTT.

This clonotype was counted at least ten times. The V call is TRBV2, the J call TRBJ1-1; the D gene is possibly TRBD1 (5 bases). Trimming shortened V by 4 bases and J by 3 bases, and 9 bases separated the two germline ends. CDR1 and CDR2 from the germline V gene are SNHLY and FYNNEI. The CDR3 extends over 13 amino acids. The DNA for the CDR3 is TGTGCCAGCAGTGTTGAGACAGACACTGAAGCTTTCTTT. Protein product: CASSVETDTEAFF.

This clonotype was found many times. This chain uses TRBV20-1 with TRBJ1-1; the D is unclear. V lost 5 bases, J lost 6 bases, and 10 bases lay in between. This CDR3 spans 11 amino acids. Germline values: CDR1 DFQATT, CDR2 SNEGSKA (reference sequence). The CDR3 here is CSAELGSEAFF. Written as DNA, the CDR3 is TGCAGTGCTGAGTTGGGCTCTGAAGCTTTCTTT.

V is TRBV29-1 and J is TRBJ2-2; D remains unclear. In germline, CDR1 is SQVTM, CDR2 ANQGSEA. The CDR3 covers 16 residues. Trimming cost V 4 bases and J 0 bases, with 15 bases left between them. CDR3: CSVVGISYANTGELFF. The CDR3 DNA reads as TGCAGCGTTGTGGGGATAAGTTACGCGAACACCGGGGAGCTGTTTTTT.

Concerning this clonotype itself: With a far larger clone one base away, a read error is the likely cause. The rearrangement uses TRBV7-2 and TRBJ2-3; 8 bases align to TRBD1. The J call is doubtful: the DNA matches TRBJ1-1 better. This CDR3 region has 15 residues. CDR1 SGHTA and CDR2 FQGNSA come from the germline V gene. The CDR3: CASSLTRGQSTEAFF. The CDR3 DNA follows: TGTGCCAGCAGCTTGACCAGGGGGCAGAGCACTGAAGCTTTCTTT.

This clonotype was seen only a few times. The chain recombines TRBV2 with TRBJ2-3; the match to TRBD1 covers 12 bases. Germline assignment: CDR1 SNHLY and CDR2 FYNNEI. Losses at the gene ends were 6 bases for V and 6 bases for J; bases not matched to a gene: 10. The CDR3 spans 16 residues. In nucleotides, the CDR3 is TGTGCCAGCAGCTCGCCGGGACAGGGGGCGGGGGATACGCAGTATTTT. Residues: CASSSPGQGAGDTQYF.

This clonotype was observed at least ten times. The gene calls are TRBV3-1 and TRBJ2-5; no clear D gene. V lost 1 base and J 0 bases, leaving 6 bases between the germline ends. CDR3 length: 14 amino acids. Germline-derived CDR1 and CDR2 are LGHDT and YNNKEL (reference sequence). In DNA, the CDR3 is TGTGCCAGCAGCCAAGGACGGGACCAAGAGACCCAGTACTTC. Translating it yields CASSQGRDQETQYF.

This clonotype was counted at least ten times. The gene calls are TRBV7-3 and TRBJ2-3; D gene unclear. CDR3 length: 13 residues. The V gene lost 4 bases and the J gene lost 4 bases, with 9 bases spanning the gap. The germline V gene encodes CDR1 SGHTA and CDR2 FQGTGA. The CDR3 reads CASSSAWADTQYF. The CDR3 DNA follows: TGTGCCAGCAGCTCGGCATGGGCAGATACGCAGTATTTT.

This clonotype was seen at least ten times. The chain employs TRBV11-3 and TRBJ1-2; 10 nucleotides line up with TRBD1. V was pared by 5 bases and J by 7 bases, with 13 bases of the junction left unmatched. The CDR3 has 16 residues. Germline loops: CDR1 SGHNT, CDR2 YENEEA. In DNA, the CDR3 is TGTGCCAGCAGCACGAGGACAGGGGGTCTCGTAGGTGGCTACACCTTC. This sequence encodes CASSTRTGGLVGGYTF.

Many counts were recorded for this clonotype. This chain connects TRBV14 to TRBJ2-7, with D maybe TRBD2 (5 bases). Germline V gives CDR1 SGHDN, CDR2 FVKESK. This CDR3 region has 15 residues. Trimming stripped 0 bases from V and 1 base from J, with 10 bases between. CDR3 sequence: CASSQDRSGSYEQYF. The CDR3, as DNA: TGTGCCAGCAGCCAAGATCGGAGCGGATCCTACGAGCAGTACTTC.

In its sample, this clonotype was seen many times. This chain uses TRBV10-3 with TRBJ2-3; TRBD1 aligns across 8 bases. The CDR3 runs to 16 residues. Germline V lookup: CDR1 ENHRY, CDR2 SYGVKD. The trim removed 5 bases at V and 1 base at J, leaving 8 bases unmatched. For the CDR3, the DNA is TGTGCCATCAGTTCTCATCCGGGACAGGGCACAGATACGCAGTATTTT. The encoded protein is CAISSHPGQGTDTQYF.

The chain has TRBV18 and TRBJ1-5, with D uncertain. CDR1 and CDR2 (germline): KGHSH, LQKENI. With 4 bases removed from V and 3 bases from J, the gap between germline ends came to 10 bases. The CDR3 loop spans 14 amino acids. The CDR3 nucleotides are TGTGCCAGCTCACAGGGCGCGGACAATCAGCCCCAGCATTTT. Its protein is CASSQGADNQPQHF. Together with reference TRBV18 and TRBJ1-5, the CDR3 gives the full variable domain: NAGVMQNPRHLVRRRGQEARLRCSPMKGHSHVYWYRQLPEEGLKFMVYLQKENIIDESGMPKERFSAEFPKEGPSILRIQQVVRGDSAAYFCASSQGADNQPQHFGDGTRLSIL.

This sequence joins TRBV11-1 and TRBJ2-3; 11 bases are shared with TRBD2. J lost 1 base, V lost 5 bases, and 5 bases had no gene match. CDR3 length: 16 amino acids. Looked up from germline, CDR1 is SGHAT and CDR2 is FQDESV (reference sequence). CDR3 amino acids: CASSHSGRGGTDTQYF. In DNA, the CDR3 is TGTGCCAGCAGCCATAGCGGGAGGGGAGGCACAGATACGCAGTATTTT.

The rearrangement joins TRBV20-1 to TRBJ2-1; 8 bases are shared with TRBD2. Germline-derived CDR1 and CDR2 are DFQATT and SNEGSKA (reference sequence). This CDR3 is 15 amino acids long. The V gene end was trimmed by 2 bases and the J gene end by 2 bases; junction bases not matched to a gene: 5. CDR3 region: CSARTSGGPYNEQFF. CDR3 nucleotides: TGCAGTGCTAGAACCAGCGGGGGCCCCTACAATGAGCAGTTCTTC.

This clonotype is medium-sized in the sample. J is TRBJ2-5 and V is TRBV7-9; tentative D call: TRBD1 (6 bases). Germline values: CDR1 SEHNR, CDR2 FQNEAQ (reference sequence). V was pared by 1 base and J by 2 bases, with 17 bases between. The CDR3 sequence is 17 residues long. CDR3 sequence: CASSLEQGPFVQETQYF. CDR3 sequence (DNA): TGTGCCAGCAGCTTAGAACAGGGACCGTTCGTTCAAGAGACCCAGTACTTC.

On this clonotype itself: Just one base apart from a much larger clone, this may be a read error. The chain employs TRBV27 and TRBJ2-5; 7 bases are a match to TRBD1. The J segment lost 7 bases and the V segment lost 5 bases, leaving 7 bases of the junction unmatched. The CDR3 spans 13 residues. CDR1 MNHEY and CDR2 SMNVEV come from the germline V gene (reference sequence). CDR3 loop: CASSHATGVTQYF. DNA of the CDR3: TGTGCCAGCAGTCACGCTACAGGGGTGACCCAGTACTTC.